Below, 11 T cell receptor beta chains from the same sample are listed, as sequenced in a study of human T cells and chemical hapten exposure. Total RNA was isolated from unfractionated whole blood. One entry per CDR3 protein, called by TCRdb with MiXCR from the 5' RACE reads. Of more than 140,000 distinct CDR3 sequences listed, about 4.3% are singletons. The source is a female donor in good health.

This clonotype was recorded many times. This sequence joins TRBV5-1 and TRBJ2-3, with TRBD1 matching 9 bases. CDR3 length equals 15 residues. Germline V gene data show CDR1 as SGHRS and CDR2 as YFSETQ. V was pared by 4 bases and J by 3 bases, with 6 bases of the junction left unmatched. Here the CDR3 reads CASSEQGQGTDTQYF. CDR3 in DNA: TGCGCCAGCAGCGAACAGGGACAGGGAACAGATACGCAGTATTTT.

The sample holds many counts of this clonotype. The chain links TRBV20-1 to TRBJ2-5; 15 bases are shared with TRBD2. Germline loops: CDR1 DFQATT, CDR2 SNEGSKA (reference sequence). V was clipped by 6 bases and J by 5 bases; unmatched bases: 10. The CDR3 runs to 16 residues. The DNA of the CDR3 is TGCAGTGCCCATGGGACTAGCGGGGGGTTGAAGGAGACCCAGTACTTC. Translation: CSAHGTSGGLKETQYF.

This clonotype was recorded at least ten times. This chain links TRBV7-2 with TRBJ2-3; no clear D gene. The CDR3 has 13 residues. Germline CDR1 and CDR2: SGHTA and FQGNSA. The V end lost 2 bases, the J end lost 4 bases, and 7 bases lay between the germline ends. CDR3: CASSLLGSDTQYF. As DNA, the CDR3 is TGTGCCAGCAGCTTATTGGGGTCAGATACGCAGTATTTT. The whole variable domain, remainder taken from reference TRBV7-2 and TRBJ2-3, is GAGVSQSPSNKVTEKGKDVELRCDPISGHTALYWYRQSLGQGLEFLIYFQGNSAPDKSGLPSDRFSAERTGGSVSTLTIQRTQQEDSAVYLCASSLLGSDTQYFGPGTRLTVL.

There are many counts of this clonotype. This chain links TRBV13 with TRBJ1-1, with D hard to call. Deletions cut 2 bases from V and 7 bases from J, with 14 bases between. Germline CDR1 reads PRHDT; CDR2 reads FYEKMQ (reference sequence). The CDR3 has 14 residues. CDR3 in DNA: TGTGCCAGCAGCTTAAGGGAACGGCCCGGTGAAGCTTTCTTT. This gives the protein CASSLRERPGEAFF.

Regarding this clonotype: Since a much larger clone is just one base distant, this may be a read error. The CDR3 loop reads CASRVAVAVSEAFF. The CDR3, as DNA: TGTGCCAGCAGGGTGGCAGTGGCCGTCTCTGAAGCTTTCTTT. The genes are TRBV5-4 and TRBJ1-1; D gene uncertain. The CDR3 has 14 residues. Germline V lookup: CDR1 SGHNT, CDR2 YYREEE (reference sequence). V was cut by 5 bases and J by 6 bases, with 17 bases left in between.

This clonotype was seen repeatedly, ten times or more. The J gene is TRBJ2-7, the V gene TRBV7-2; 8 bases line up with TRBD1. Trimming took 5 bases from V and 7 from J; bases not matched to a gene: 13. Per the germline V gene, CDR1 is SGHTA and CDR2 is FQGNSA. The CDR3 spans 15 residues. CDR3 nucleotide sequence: TGTGCCAGCAGCCCACGGACAGGGTTTAGTGGGGAGCAGTACTTC. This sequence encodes CASSPRTGFSGEQYF.

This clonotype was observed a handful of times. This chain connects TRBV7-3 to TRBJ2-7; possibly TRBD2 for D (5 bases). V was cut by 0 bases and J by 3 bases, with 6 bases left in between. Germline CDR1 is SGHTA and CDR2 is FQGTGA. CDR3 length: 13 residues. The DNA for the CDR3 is TGTGCCAGCAGCTTAACCGGGGACTACGAGCAGTACTTC. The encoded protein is CASSLTGDYEQYF.

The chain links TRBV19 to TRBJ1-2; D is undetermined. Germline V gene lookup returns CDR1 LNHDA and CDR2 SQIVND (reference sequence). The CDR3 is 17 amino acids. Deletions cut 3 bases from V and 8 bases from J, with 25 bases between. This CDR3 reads CASSIVGGRNIFRGYTF. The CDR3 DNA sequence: TGTGCCAGTAGTATCGTAGGAGGCCGAAATATCTTCCGGGGCTACACCTTC.

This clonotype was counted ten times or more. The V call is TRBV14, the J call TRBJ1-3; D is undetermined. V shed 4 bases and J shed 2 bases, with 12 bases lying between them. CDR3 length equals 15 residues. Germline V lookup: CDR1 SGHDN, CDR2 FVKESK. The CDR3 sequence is CASSPRLSAGNTIYF. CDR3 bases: TGTGCCAGCAGCCCCCGGCTATCGGCTGGAAACACCATATATTTT.

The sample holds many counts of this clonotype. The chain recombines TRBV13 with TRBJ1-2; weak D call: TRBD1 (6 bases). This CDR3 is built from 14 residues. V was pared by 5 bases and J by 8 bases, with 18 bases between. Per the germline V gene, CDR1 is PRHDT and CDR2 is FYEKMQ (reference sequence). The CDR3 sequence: CASSSGGGAGGYTF. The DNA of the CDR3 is TGTGCCAGCAGCAGCGGGGGGGGGGCTGGAGGCTACACCTTC.

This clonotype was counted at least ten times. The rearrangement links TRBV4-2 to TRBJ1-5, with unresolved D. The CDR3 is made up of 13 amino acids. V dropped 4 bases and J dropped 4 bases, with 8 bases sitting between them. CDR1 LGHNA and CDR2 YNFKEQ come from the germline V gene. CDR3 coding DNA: TGTGCCAGCAGCCCTGTAGGAAATCAGCCCCAGCATTTT. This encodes CASSPVGNQPQHF.